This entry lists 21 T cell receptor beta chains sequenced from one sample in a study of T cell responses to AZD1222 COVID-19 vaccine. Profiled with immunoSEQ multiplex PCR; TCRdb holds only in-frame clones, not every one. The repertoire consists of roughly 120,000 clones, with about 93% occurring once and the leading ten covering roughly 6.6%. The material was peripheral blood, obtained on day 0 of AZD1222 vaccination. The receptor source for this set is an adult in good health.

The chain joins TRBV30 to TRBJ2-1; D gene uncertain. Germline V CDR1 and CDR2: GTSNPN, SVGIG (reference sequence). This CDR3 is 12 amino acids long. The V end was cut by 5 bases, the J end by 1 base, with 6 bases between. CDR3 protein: CAWESSYNEQFF. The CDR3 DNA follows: TGTGCCTGGGAAAGTTCCTACAATGAGCAGTTCTTC.

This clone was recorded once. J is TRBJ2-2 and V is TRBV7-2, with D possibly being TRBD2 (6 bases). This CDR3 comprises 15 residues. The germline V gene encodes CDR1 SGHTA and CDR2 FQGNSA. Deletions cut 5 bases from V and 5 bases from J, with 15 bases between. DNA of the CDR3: TGTGCCAGCAGCGGTACGGGAGTGAGTACCGGGGAGCTGTTTTTT. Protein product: CASSGTGVSTGELFF.

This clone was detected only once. The CDR3 protein is CASSGYSYGYTF. The CDR3 DNA reads as TGTGCCAGCAGTGGGTACAGCTATGGCTACACCTTC. The rearrangement joins TRBV25-1 to TRBJ1-2; D not resolved. The CDR3 runs to 12 residues. Per the germline V gene, CDR1 is MGHDK and CDR2 is SYGVNS. Trimming shortened V by 4 bases and J by 4 bases, and 7 bases separated the two germline ends.

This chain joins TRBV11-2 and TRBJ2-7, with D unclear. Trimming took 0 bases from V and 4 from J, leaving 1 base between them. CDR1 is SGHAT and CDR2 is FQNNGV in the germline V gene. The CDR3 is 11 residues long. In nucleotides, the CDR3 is TGTGCCAGCAGCTTAGAGTACGAGCAGTACTTC. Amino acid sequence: CASSLEYEQYF. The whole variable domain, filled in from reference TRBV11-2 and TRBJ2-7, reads EAGVAQSPRYKIIEKRQSVAFWCNPISGHATLYWYQQILGQGPKLLIQFQNNGVVDDSQLPKDRFSAERLKGVDSTLKIQPAKLEDSAVYLCASSLEYEQYFGPGTRLTVT.

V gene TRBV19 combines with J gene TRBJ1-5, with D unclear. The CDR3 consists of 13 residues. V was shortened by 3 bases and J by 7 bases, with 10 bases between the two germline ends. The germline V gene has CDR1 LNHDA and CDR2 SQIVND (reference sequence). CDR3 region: CASSIAPRQPQHF. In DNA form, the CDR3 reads TGTGCCAGTAGTATTGCCCCGAGGCAGCCCCAGCATTTT.

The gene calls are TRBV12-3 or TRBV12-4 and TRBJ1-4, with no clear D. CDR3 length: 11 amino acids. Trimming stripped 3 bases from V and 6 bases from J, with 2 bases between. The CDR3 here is CASSFYEKLFF. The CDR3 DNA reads TGTGCCAGCAGTTTTTATGAAAAACTGTTTTTT.

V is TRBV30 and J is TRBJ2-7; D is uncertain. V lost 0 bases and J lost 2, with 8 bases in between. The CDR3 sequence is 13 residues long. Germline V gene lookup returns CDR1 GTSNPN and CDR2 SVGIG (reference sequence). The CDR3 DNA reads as TGTGCCTGGAGTGTACACGGAGCCTACGAGCAGTACTTC. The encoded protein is CAWSVHGAYEQYF.

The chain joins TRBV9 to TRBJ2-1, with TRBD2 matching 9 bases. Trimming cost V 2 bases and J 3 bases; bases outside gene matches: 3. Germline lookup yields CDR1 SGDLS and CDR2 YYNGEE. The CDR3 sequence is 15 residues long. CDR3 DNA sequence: TGTGCCAGCAGCGTGGCTAGCGGGAACTACAATGAGCAGTTCTTC. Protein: CASSVASGNYNEQFF. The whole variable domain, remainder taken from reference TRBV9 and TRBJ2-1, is DSGVTQTPKHLITATGQRVTLRCSPRSGDLSVYWYQQSLDQGLQFLIQYYNGEERAKGNILERFSAQQFPDLHSELNLSSLELGDSALYFCASSVASGNYNEQFFGPGTRLTVL.

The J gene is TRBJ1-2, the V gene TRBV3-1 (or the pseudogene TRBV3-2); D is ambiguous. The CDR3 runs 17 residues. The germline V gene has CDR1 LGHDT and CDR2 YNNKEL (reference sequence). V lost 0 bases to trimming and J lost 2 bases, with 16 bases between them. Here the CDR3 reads CASSQDVTRSVNYGYTF. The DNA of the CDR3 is TGTGCCAGCAGCCAAGATGTTACACGGTCGGTGAACTATGGCTACACCTTC.

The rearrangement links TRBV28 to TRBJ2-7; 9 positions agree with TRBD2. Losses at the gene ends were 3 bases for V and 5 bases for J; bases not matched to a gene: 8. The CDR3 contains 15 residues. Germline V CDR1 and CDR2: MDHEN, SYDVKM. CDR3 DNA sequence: TGTGCCAGCAGTTTCGGAGCGGGAGGTCCGGACGAGCAGTACTTC. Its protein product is CASSFGAGGPDEQYF.

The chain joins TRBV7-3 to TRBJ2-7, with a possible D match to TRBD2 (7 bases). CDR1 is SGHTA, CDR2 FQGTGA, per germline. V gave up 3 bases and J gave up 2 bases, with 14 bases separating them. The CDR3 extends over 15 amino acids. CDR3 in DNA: TGTGCCAGCAGCTTCGGGGGGCACGGGCCCTACGAGCAGTACTTC. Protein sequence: CASSFGGHGPYEQYF.

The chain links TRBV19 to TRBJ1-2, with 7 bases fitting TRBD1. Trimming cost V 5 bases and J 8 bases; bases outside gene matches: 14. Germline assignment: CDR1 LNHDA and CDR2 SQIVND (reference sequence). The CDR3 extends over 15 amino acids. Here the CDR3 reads CASSDPTRQGWGYTF. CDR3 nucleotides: TGTGCCAGTAGTGACCCAACGAGACAGGGTTGGGGCTACACCTTC.

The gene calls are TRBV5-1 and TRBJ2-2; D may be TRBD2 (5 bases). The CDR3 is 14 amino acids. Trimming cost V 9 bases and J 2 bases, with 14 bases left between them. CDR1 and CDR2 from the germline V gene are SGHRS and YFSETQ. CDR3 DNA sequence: TGCGCCAATACCCCCGGGAACAACACCGGGGAGCTGTTTTTT. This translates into CANTPGNNTGELFF.

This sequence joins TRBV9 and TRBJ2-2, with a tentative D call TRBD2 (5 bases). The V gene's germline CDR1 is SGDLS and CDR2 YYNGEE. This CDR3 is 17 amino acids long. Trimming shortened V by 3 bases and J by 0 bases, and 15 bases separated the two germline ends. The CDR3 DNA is TGTGCCAGCAGCGCCCCCGGAGGCTCCCCGAACACCGGGGAGCTGTTTTTT. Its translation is CASSAPGGSPNTGELFF.

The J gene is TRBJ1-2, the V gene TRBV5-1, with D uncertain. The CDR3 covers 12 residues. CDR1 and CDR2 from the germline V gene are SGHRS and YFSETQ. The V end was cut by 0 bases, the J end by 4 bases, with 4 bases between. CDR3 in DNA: TGCGCCAGCAGCTTGGCCTCCTATGGCTACACCTTC. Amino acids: CASSLASYGYTF.

Here the CDR3 reads CASSEYASDTQYF. CDR3 sequence (DNA): TGCGCCAGCAGTGAATACGCCTCAGATACGCAGTATTTT. V is TRBV10-2 and J is TRBJ2-3, with D hard to call. This CDR3 spans 13 amino acids. V was pared by 3 bases and J by 4 bases, with 8 bases between. CDR1 is WSHSY and CDR2 is SAAADI in the germline V gene.

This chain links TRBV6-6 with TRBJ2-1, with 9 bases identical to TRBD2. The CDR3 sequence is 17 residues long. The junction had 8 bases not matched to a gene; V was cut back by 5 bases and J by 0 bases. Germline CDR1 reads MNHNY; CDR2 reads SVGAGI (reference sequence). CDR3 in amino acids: CASSQWGLATSYNEQFF. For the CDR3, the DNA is TGTGCCAGCAGTCAATGGGGACTAGCCACCTCCTACAATGAGCAGTTCTTC.

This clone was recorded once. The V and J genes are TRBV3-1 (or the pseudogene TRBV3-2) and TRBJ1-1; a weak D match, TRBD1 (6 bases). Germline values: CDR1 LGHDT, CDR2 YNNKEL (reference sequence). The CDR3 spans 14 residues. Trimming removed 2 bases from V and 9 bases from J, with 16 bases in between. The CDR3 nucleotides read TGTGCCAGCAGCCAATTTGGAAGGGGGTACCAAGCTTTCTTT. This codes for CASSQFGRGYQAFF.

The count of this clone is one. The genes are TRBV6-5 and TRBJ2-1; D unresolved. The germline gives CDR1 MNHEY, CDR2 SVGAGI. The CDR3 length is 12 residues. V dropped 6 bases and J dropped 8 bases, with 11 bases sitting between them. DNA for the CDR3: TGTGCCAGCAGCGTTAGCATCCATGAGCAGTTCTTC. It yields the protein CASSVSIHEQFF.

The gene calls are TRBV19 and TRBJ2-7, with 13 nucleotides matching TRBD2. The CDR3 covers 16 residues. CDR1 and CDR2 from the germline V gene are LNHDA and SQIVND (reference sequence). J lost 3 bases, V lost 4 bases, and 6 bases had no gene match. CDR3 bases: TGTGCCAGTAGTACCGGGACTAGCGGGACCGGCTACGAGCAGTACTTC. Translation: CASSTGTSGTGYEQYF.

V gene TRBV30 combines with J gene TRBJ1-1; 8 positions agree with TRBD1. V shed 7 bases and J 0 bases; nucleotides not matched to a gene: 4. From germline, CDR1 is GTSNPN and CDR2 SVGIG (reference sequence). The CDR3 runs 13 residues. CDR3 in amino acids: CAFSGQVNTEAFF. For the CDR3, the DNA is TGTGCCTTCTCGGGACAGGTGAACACTGAAGCTTTCTTT.